These 8 T cell receptor beta chains came from one sample sequenced in a study of T-cell memory formation after mild COVID-19. TCRdb processed the 5' RACE reads anew with MiXCR; each CDR3 protein has one entry. There are roughly 320,000 distinct CDR3 sequences in the sample; over 25% occur only once, and less than 15% lies in the top ten. Sequenced material: PBMCs or a T cell subset sorted from them (not recorded which). The receptor set was obtained from an adult woman who had mild COVID-19 (a few samples of this study predate the infection). Cell type and time point are not known.

V and J are TRBV9 and TRBJ2-1; a weak D match, TRBD2 (6 bases). Trimming pared 3 bases from V and 2 bases from J, leaving 9 bases between. The CDR3 has 14 residues. Looked up from germline, CDR1 is SGDLS and CDR2 is YYNGEE. The CDR3 here is CASSASDTYNEQFF. The CDR3 DNA reads TGTGCCAGCAGCGCTAGCGATACCTACAATGAGCAGTTCTTC. Variable domain in full (rest from reference TRBV9 and TRBJ2-1): DSGVTQTPKHLITATGQRVTLRCSPRSGDLSVYWYQQSLDQGLQFLIQYYNGEERAKGNILERFSAQQFPDLHSELNLSSLELGDSALYFCASSASDTYNEQFFGPGTRLTVL.

This clonotype was detected a few times. J is TRBJ2-1 and V is TRBV7-3; 8 bases are shared with TRBD2. In germline, CDR1 is SGHTA, CDR2 FQGTGA. CDR3 size: 14 residues. Germline trimming cut 1 base from V and 9 bases from J; bases unmatched to any gene: 5. Here the CDR3 DNA reads TGTGCCAGCAGCTTAATTAGCGGGGACGGTGAGCAGTTCTTC. Its protein is CASSLISGDGEQFF.

This clonotype appeared a few times. This sequence joins TRBV4-3 and TRBJ2-7; TRBD2 might be the D (5 bases). V gave up 0 bases and J gave up 3 bases, with 6 bases separating them. The CDR3 totals 13 residues. Per the germline V gene, CDR1 is LGHNA and CDR2 is YSLEER. CDR3 amino acids: CASSQDGGYEQYF. CDR3 coding DNA: TGCGCCAGCAGCCAAGATGGAGGCTACGAGCAGTACTTC.

Ten or more counts support this clonotype. V usage is TRBV12-3 or TRBV12-4 and J usage is TRBJ2-7; 8 nucleotides agree with TRBD1. This CDR3 contains 13 residues. V lost 6 bases to trimming and J lost 5 bases; unmatched junction nucleotides: 6. The CDR3 bases are TGTGCCAGCAGCGACAGGGGACGGGACGAGCAGTACTTC. It translates to CASSDRGRDEQYF.

The chain links TRBV28 to TRBJ1-1; D gene ambiguous. The germline V and J ends were trimmed by 5 bases and 8 bases, with 27 bases remaining between them. Germline V gives CDR1 MDHEN, CDR2 SYDVKM. The CDR3 runs 17 residues. The CDR3 region is CASSPMVFGRGGLEAFF. In DNA form, the CDR3 reads TGTGCCAGCAGTCCCATGGTGTTTGGTCGGGGTGGTCTAGAAGCTTTCTTT.

V is TRBV15 and J is TRBJ2-2; TRBD1 might be the D (6 bases). The CDR3 has 12 amino acids. Germline V gives CDR1 LNHNV, CDR2 YYDKDF (reference sequence). V was trimmed by 8 bases and J by 6 bases, leaving 10 bases between them. In DNA form, the CDR3 reads TGTGCCACCGCCACAGGGTCCGGGGAGCTGTTTTTT. As protein: CATATGSGELFF.

The rearrangement uses TRBV24-1 and TRBJ2-2; 11 nucleotides agree with TRBD2. The CDR3 has 18 residues. Germline V lookup: CDR1 KGHDR, CDR2 SFDVKD. Unmatched junction bases numbered 3, after V lost 0 bases and J lost 1 base. The CDR3 region is CATSDLLGLAENTGELFF. The CDR3 DNA reads TGTGCCACCAGTGATTTGCTGGGACTAGCGGAGAACACCGGGGAGCTGTTTTTT.

This sequence joins TRBV20-1 and TRBJ2-7; tentatively, D is TRBD2 (6 bases). Trimming removed 6 bases at V and 3 bases at J, with 15 bases between. Germline CDR1 DFQATT, CDR2 SNEGSKA (reference sequence). CDR3 size: 13 residues. As DNA, the CDR3 is TGCAGTGCCCAGGCGGAGGGTAGCTACGAGCAGTACTTC. It codes for CSAQAEGSYEQYF.